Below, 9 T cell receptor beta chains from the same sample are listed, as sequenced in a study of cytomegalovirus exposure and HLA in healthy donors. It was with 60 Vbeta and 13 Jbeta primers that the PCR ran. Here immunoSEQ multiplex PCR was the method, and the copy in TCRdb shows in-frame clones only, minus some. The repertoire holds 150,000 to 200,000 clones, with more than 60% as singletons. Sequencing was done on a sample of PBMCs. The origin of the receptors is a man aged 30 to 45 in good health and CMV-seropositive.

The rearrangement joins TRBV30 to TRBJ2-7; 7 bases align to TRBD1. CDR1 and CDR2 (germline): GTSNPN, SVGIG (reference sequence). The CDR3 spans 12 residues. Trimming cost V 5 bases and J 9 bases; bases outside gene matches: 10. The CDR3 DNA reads TGTGCCTGGGGATCACAGGGGCCCGTGCAGTACTTC. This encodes CAWGSQGPVQYF.

In DNA, the CDR3 is TGTGCCAGCAGCTTGGGGCTACGCGGGGCTTTCTTT. This codes for CASSLGLRGAFF. This chain links TRBV5-5 with TRBJ1-1; D uncertain. In germline, CDR1 is SGHKS, CDR2 YYEKEE (reference sequence). The CDR3 covers 12 residues. V lost 0 bases and J 11 bases, leaving 11 bases between the germline ends.

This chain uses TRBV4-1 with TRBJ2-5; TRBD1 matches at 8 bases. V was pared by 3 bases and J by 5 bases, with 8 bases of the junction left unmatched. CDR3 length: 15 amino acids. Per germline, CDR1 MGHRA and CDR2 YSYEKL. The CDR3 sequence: CASSQYRGSSETQYF. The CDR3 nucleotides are TGCGCCAGCAGCCAGTACAGGGGGTCTTCGGAGACCCAGTACTTC.

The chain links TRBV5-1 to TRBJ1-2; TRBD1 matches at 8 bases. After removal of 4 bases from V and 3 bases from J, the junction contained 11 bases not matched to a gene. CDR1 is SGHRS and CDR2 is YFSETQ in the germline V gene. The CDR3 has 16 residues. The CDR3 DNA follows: TGCGCCAGCAGCACTCCCATCCAGGGGGCGGACTATGGCTACACCTTC. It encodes CASSTPIQGADYGYTF.

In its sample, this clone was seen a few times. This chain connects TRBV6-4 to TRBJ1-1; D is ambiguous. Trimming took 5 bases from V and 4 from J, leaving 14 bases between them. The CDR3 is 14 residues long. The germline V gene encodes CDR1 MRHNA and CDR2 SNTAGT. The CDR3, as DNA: TGTGCCAGCAGTCTCCGGGAGGGATCCACTGAAGCTTTCTTT. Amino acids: CASSLREGSTEAFF.

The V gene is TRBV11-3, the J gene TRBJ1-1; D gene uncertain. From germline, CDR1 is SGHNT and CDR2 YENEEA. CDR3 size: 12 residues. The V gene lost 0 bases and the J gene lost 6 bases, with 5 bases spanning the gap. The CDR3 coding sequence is TGTGCCAGCAGCTTAGATCAGGCTGAAGCTTTCTTT. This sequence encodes CASSLDQAEAFF.

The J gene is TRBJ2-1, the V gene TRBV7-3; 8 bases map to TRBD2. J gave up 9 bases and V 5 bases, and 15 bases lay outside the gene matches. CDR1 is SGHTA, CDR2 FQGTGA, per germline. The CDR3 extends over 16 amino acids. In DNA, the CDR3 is TGTGCCAGCAGCCCCAGGGCGAGCGGGAGCATTGTTGAGCAGTTCTTC. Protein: CASSPRASGSIVEQFF.

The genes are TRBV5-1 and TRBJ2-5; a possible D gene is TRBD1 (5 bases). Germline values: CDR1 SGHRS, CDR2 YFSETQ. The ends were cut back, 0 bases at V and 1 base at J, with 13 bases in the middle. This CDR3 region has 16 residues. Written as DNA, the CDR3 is TGCGCCAGCAGCTTGGGTGGGGCAGGCCTCCAAGAGACCCAGTACTTC. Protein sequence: CASSLGGAGLQETQYF. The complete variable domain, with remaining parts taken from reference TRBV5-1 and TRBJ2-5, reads KAGVTQTPRYLIKTRGQQVTLSCSPISGHRSVSWYQQTPGQGLQFLFEYFSETQRNKGNFPGRFSGRQFSNSRSEMNVSTLELGDSALYLCASSLGGAGLQETQYFGPGTRLLVL.

Here the CDR3 reads CATSGTGDWGAKNIQYF. Here the CDR3 DNA reads TGTGCCACTTCCGGGACAGGGGATTGGGGAGCCAAAAACATTCAGTACTTC. This chain uses TRBV10-3 with TRBJ2-4; the match to TRBD1 covers 10 bases. Germline CDR1 is ENHRY and CDR2 is SYGVKD. The CDR3 extends over 17 amino acids. J gave up 0 bases and V 10 bases, and 12 bases lay outside the gene matches.